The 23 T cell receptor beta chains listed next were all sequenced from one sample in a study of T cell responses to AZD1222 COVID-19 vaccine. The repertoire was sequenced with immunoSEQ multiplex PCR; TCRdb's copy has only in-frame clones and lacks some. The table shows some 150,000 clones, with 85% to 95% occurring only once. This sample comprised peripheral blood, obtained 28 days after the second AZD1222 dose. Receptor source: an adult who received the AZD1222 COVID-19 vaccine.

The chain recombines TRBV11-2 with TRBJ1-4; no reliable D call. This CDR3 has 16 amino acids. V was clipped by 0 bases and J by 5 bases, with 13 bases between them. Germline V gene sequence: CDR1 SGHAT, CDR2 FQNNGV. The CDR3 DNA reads TGTGCCAGCAGCTTAGATTATCGGCGGCCAAATGAAAAACTGTTTTTT. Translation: CASSLDYRRPNEKLFF.

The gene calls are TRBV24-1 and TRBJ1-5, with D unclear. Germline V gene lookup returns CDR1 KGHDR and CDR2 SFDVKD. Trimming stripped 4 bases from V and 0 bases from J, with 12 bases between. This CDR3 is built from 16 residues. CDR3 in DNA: TGTGCCACCAGTGACGCCGGGATCAGTAGCAATCAGCCCCAGCATTTT. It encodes CATSDAGISSNQPQHF.

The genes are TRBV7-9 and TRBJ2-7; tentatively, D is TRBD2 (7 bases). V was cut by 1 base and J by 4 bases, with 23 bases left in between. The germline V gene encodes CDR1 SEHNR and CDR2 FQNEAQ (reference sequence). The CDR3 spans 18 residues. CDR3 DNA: TGTGCCAGCAGCTTAGTAGCTGGGGGGGCCCTCCCACGTTACGAGCAGTACTTC. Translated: CASSLVAGGALPRYEQYF.

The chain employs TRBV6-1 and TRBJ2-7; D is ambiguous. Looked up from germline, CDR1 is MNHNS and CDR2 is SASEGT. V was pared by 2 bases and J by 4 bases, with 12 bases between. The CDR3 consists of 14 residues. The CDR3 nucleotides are TGTGCCAGCAGTGAACTGGGGTCGGGTTACGAGCAGTACTTC. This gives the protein CASSELGSGYEQYF.

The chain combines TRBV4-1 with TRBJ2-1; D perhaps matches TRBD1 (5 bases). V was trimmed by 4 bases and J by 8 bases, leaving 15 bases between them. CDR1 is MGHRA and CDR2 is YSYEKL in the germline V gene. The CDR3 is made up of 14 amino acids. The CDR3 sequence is CASSPSAGLDEQFF. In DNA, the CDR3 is TGCGCCAGCAGCCCCTCGGCAGGGCTGGATGAGCAGTTCTTC.

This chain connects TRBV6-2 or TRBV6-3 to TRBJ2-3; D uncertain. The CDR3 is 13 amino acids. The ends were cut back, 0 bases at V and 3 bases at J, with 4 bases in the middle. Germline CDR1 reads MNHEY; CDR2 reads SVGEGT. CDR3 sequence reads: CASSYSETDTQYF. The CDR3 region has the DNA TGTGCCAGCAGTTACTCTGAGACAGATACGCAGTATTTT.

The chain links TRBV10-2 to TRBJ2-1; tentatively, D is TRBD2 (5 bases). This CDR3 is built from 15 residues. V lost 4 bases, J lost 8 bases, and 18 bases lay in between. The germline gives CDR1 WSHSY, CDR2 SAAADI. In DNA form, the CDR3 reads TGCGCCAGCAGTGTAGGGAGCCACCTGGTCGATGAGCAGTTCTTC. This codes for CASSVGSHLVDEQFF.

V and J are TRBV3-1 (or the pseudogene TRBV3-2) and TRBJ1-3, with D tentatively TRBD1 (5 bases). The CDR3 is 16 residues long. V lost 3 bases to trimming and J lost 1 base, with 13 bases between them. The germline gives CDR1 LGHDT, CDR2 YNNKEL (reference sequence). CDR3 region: CASSQNTGGSGNTIYF. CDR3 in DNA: TGTGCCAGCAGCCAGAACACAGGTGGTTCTGGAAACACCATATATTTT.

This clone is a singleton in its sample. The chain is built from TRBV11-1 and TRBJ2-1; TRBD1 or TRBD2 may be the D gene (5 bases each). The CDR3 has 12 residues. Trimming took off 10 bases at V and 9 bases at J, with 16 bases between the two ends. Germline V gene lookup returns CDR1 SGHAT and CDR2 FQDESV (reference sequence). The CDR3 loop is CATPGLASEQFF. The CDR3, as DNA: TGTGCCACCCCAGGGCTAGCTAGTGAGCAGTTCTTC.

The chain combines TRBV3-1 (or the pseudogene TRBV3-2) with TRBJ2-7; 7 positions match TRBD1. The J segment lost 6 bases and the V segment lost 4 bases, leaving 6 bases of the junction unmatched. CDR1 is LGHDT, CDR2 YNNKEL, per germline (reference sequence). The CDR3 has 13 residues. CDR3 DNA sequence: TGTGCCAGCAGCCGACACAGGGGTGGCGAGCAGTACTTC. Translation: CASSRHRGGEQYF.

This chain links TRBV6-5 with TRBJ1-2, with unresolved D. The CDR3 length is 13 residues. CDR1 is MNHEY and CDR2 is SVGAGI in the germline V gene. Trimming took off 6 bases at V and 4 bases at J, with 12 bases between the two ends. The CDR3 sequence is CASRPTVVYGYTF. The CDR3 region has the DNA TGTGCCAGCAGACCGACGGTGGTCTATGGCTACACCTTC.

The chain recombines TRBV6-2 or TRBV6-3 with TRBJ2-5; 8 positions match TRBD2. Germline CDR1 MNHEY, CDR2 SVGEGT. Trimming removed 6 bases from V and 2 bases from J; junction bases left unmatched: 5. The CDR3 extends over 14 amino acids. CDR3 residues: CASSLSGEQETQYF. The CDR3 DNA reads TGTGCCAGCAGCCTTAGCGGGGAGCAAGAGACCCAGTACTTC.

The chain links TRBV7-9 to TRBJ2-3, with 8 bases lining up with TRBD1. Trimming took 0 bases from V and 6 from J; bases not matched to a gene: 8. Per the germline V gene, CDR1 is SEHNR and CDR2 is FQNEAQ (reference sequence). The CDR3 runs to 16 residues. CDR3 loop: CASSLAGQGMMDTQYF. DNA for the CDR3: TGTGCCAGCAGCTTAGCCGGACAGGGAATGATGGATACGCAGTATTTT.

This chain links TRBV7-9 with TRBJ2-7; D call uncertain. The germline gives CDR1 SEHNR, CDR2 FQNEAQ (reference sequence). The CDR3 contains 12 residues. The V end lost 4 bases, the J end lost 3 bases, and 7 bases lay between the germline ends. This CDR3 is CASSSNNYEQYF. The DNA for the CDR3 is TGTGCCAGCAGCTCGAACAACTACGAGCAGTACTTC.

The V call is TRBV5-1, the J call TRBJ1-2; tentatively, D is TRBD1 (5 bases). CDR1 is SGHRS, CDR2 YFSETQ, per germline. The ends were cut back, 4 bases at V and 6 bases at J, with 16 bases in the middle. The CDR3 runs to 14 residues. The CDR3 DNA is TGCGCCAGCAGCCTTAGACAGCCCAGGAATGGCTACACCTTC. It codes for CASSLRQPRNGYTF.

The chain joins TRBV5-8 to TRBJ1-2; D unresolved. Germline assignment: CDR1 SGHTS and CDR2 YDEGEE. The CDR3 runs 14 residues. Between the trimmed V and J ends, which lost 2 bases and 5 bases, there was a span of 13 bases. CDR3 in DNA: TGTGCCAGCAGCTTACGAGGGTCCGCGTATGGCTACACCTTC. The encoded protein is CASSLRGSAYGYTF.

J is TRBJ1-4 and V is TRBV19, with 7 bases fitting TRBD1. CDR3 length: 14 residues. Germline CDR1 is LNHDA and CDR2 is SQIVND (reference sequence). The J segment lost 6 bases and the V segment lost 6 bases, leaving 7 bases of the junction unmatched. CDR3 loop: CASRSDRMDEKLFF. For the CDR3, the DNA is TGTGCCAGTAGATCGGACAGGATGGATGAAAAACTGTTTTTT.

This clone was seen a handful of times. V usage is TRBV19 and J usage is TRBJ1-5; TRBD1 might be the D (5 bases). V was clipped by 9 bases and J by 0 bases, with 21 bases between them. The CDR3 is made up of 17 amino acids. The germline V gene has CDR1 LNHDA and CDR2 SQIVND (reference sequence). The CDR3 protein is CASATAAGRDSNQPQHF. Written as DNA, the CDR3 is TGTGCCAGCGCCACAGCCGCGGGCAGGGATAGCAATCAGCCCCAGCATTTT. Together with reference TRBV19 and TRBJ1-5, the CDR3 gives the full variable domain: DGGITQSPKYLFRKEGQNVTLSCEQNLNHDAMYWYRQDPGQGLRLIYYSQIVNDFQKGDIAEGYSVSREKKESFPLTVTSAQKNPTAFYLCASATAAGRDSNQPQHFGDGTRLSIL.

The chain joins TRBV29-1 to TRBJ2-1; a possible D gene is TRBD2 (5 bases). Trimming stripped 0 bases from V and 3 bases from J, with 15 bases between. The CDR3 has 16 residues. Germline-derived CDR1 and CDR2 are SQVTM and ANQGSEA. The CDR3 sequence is CSVEEGVDWNYNEQFF. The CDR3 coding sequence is TGCAGCGTTGAAGAAGGCGTGGACTGGAACTACAATGAGCAGTTCTTC.

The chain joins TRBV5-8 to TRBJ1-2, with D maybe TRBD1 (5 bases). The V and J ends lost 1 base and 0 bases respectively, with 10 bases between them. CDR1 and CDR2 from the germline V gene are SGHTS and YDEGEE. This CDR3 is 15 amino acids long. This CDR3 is CASSLRQRSNYGYTF. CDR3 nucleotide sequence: TGTGCCAGCAGCTTGAGACAGAGATCTAACTATGGCTACACCTTC.

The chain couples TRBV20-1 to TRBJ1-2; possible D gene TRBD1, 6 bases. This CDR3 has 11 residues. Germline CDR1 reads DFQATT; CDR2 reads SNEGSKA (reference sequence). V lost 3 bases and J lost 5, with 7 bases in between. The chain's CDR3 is CSARDSYGYTF. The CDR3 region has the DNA TGCAGTGCTAGGGACAGTTATGGCTACACCTTC.

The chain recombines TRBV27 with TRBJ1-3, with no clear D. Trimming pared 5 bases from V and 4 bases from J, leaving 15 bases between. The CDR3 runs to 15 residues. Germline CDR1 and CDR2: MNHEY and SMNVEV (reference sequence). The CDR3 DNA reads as TGTGCCAGCAGTCCTTTCCTCGGACTCGGAAACACCATATATTTT. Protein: CASSPFLGLGNTIYF.

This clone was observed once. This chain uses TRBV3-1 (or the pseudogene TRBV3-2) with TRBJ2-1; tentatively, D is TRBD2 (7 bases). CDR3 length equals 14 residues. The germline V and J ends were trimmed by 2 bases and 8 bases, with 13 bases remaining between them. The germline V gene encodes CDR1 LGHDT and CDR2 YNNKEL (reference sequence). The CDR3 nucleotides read TGTGCCAGCAGCCAAAAGGGGGGGGTGTATGAGCAGTTCTTC. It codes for CASSQKGGVYEQFF.